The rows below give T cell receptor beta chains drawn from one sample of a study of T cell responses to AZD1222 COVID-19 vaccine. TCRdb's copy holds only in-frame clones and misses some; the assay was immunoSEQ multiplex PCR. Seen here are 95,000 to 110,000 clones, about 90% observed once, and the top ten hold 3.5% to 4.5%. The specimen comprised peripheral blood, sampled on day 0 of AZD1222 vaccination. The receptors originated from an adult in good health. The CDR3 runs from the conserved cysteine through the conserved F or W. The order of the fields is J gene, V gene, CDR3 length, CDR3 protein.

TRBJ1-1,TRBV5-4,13,CASSFTGGSVPFF
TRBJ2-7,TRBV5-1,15,CASSLLLGSSYEQYF
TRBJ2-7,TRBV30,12,CAWGQQSYEQYF
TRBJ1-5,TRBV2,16,CASSRPGNSRDQPQHF
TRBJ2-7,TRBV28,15,CASSLMTERSYEQYF
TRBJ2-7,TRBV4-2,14,CASSQGQGAYEQYF
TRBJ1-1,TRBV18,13,CASSPGLDTEAFF
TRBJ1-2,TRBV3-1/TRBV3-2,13,CASSPIPGEGYTF
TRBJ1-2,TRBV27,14,CASSHPGSGTGYTF
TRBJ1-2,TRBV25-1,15,CASSDPRQSNYGYTF